These T cell receptor beta chains were read from a single sample in a study of blood T cells in healthy people across ages. One entry per CDR3 protein results from TCRdb running MiXCR on the 5' RACE reads. The sample includes more than 800,000 distinct CDR3 sequences, 45% of them seen just once. Sample: blood. These receptors were obtained from a woman aged 55-75 years in good health. CDR3s include the opening cysteine and the closing phenylalanine or tryptophan. The order of the fields is D gene, J gene, CDR3 length, V gene, clone size, CDR3 DNA, CDR3 protein. D genes are given only for firm matches. Clone size appears in some rows only: once, few, many, or a class for an expanded clone.

D gene: TRBD1; J gene: TRBJ2-7; CDR3 length: 17; V gene: TRBV28; clone size: few; CDR3 DNA: TGTGCCAGCACCGAGGGGGCGCGATACCCGAAAGGGTACGAGCAGTACTTC; CDR3 protein: CASTEGARYPKGYEQYF
D gene: TRBD2; J gene: TRBJ2-7; CDR3 length: 18; V gene: TRBV11-2; clone size: NA; CDR3 DNA: TGTGCCAGCAGCCAGGTGGGGTCTAGCGGGGCCCCCTCCTACGAGCAGTACTTC; CDR3 protein: CASSQVGSSGAPSYEQYF
D gene: TRBD1; J gene: TRBJ2-7; CDR3 length: 14; V gene: TRBV5-6; clone size: NA; CDR3 DNA: TGTGCCAGCAGCGGGACAGGGGTGAAGTACGAGCAGTACTTC; CDR3 protein: CASSGTGVKYEQYF
D gene: TRBD2; J gene: TRBJ2-1; CDR3 length: 14; V gene: TRBV29-1; clone size: many; CDR3 DNA: TGCAGCGGGAAACGGACTAGAGGGTACAATGAGCAGTTCTTC; CDR3 protein: CSGKRTRGYNEQFF
D gene: NA; J gene: TRBJ2-1; CDR3 length: 14; V gene: TRBV7-9; clone size: NA; CDR3 DNA: TGTGCCAGCAGCTTAGAGTCTCTACACAATGAGCAGTTCTTC; CDR3 protein: CASSLESLHNEQFF
D gene: NA; J gene: TRBJ2-7; CDR3 length: 15; V gene: TRBV6-2/TRBV6-3; clone size: NA; CDR3 DNA: TGTGCCAGCACCTATGGTCGGAGGAGCTCCTACGAGCAGTACTTC; CDR3 protein: CASTYGRRSSYEQYF
D gene: TRBD2; J gene: TRBJ2-7; CDR3 length: 17; V gene: TRBV4-2; clone size: NA; CDR3 DNA: TGTGCCAGCAGCCTCCTGATAGCGGGAGATTGGGCCTACGAGCAGTACTTC; CDR3 protein: CASSLLIAGDWAYEQYF
D gene: TRBD2; J gene: TRBJ2-3; CDR3 length: 16; V gene: TRBV4-1; clone size: NA; CDR3 DNA: TGCGCCAGCAGCCAAGAACGGACTAGCGGGAGGGATACGCAGTATTTT; CDR3 protein: CASSQERTSGRDTQYF
D gene: NA; J gene: TRBJ2-1; CDR3 length: 19; V gene: TRBV13; clone size: NA; CDR3 DNA: TGTGCCAGCAGCCCAGCCCTTGGGGAGCCCCAGAGCTCCTACAATGAGCAGTTCTTC; CDR3 protein: CASSPALGEPQSSYNEQFF
D gene: NA; J gene: TRBJ1-5; CDR3 length: 13; V gene: TRBV6-1; clone size: NA; CDR3 DNA: TGTGCCAGCAGTGTAGGGGGGCTTCAGCCCCAGCATTTT; CDR3 protein: CASSVGGLQPQHF
D gene: NA; J gene: TRBJ2-3; CDR3 length: 13; V gene: TRBV10-3; clone size: NA; CDR3 DNA: TGTGCCATCAGTGACGGTTTCACAGATACGCAGTATTTT; CDR3 protein: CAISDGFTDTQYF
D gene: TRBD1; J gene: TRBJ1-5; CDR3 length: 15; V gene: TRBV2; clone size: NA; CDR3 DNA: TGTGCCAGCAGGGGCAGACAGGGAGGCAATCAGCCCCAGCATTTT; CDR3 protein: CASRGRQGGNQPQHF
D gene: NA; J gene: TRBJ2-7; CDR3 length: 15; V gene: TRBV5-1; clone size: NA; CDR3 DNA: TGCGCCAGCAGCTCTGATGGCCTCATCTCCTACGAGCAGTACTTC; CDR3 protein: CASSSDGLISYEQYF
D gene: TRBD2; J gene: TRBJ2-1; CDR3 length: 17; V gene: TRBV7-9; clone size: NA; CDR3 DNA: TGTGCCAGCAGTCCACCTAGCGGGACCTTCTCCTACAATGAGCAGTTCTTC; CDR3 protein: CASSPPSGTFSYNEQFF
D gene: TRBD2; J gene: TRBJ2-7; CDR3 length: 16; V gene: TRBV5-6; clone size: NA; CDR3 DNA: TGTGCCAGCAGCCTGGATTATAGCGGGCTAGCGTTCGAGCAGTACTTC; CDR3 protein: CASSLDYSGLAFEQYF
D gene: TRBD1; J gene: TRBJ2-7; CDR3 length: 13; V gene: TRBV6-1; clone size: NA; CDR3 DNA: TGTGCCAGCACGGGACAGCACTCCTACGAGCAGTACTTC; CDR3 protein: CASTGQHSYEQYF
D gene: TRBD2; J gene: TRBJ2-1; CDR3 length: 15; V gene: TRBV5-1; clone size: NA; CDR3 DNA: TGCGCCAGCAGCTTGGATCCGGGAGGGAGCTATGAGCAGTTCTTC; CDR3 protein: CASSLDPGGSYEQFF
D gene: TRBD2; J gene: TRBJ2-3; CDR3 length: 16; V gene: TRBV28; clone size: NA; CDR3 DNA: TGTGCCAGCAGTTTTAGCGGGGGTCTAAGCACAGATACGCAGTATTTT; CDR3 protein: CASSFSGGLSTDTQYF
D gene: NA; J gene: TRBJ2-2; CDR3 length: 13; V gene: TRBV5-1; clone size: NA; CDR3 DNA: TGCGCCAGCAGCCCCCCAGGGTCCGGGGAGCTGTTTTTT; CDR3 protein: CASSPPGSGELFF
D gene: NA; J gene: TRBJ2-3; CDR3 length: 16; V gene: TRBV7-3; clone size: NA; CDR3 DNA: TGTGCCAGCAGCTCCCTCAAACGATGGGACACAGATACGCAGTATTTT; CDR3 protein: CASSSLKRWDTDTQYF
D gene: TRBD1; J gene: TRBJ2-1; CDR3 length: 20; V gene: TRBV28; clone size: few; CDR3 DNA: TGTGCCAGCAGTTTTATGCCGGGACAGGGGGCTTTGGGCTCCTACAATGAGCAGTTCTTC; CDR3 protein: CASSFMPGQGALGSYNEQFF
D gene: NA; J gene: TRBJ2-6; CDR3 length: 15; V gene: TRBV4-2; clone size: NA; CDR3 DNA: TGTGCCAGCAGCCAAGCAAGCTCTGGGGCCAACGTCCTGACTTTC; CDR3 protein: CASSQASSGANVLTF
D gene: NA; J gene: TRBJ1-2; CDR3 length: 11; V gene: TRBV6-1; clone size: few; CDR3 DNA: TGTGCCAGCAGTGGGGACGTGGGCTACACCTTC; CDR3 protein: CASSGDVGYTF
D gene: NA; J gene: TRBJ2-5; CDR3 length: 12; V gene: TRBV29-1; clone size: NA; CDR3 DNA: TGCAGCGTTAAATCCGGGGGCGAGACCCAGTACTTC; CDR3 protein: CSVKSGGETQYF
D gene: NA; J gene: TRBJ2-7; CDR3 length: 12; V gene: TRBV18; clone size: many; CDR3 DNA: TGTGCCAGCTCACCACCTACTTACGAGCAGTACTTC; CDR3 protein: CASSPPTYEQYF
D gene: TRBD2; J gene: TRBJ2-3; CDR3 length: 14; V gene: TRBV12-5; clone size: NA; CDR3 DNA: TGTGCTAGTGGTTTAGCGGGAGAGGCAGATACGCAGTATTTT; CDR3 protein: CASGLAGEADTQYF
D gene: NA; J gene: TRBJ2-1; CDR3 length: 14; V gene: TRBV27; clone size: few; CDR3 DNA: TGTGCCAGCAGTCCCAAACTAGTGTCCGATGAGCAGTTCTTC; CDR3 protein: CASSPKLVSDEQFF
D gene: NA; J gene: TRBJ1-1; CDR3 length: 17; V gene: TRBV11-1; clone size: once; CDR3 DNA: TGTGCCAGCAGCTTAGCAGCGGGGGCGTGGGCTGACCCTGAAGCTTTCTTT; CDR3 protein: CASSLAAGAWADPEAFF
D gene: TRBD1; J gene: TRBJ2-1; CDR3 length: 14; V gene: TRBV24-1; clone size: NA; CDR3 DNA: TGTGCCACCAGTGCCGAGACAGGGGTCAGTGAGCAGTTCTTC; CDR3 protein: CATSAETGVSEQFF
D gene: TRBD2; J gene: TRBJ2-7; CDR3 length: 16; V gene: TRBV4-1; clone size: NA; CDR3 DNA: TGCGCCAGCAGCCAGGTCTCTAGCGGGATTGCGAATGAGCAGTACTTC; CDR3 protein: CASSQVSSGIANEQYF
D gene: TRBD1; J gene: TRBJ2-7; CDR3 length: 14; V gene: TRBV27; clone size: NA; CDR3 DNA: TGTGCCAGCAGCCGGACAGGGAGTCACTACGAGCAGTACTTC; CDR3 protein: CASSRTGSHYEQYF
D gene: TRBD2; J gene: TRBJ2-1; CDR3 length: 15; V gene: TRBV6-2/TRBV6-3; clone size: many; CDR3 DNA: TGTGCCAGCAGTTACGAATTAGCGGGAGGTAATGAGCAGTTCTTC; CDR3 protein: CASSYELAGGNEQFF
D gene: NA; J gene: TRBJ1-2; CDR3 length: 14; V gene: TRBV27; clone size: many; CDR3 DNA: TGTGCCAGCAGTGCGTTGAGACCGCACTATGGCTACACCTTC; CDR3 protein: CASSALRPHYGYTF
D gene: TRBD2; J gene: TRBJ2-1; CDR3 length: 17; V gene: TRBV2; clone size: NA; CDR3 DNA: TGTGCCAGCAGCTTGACCGGGACTAGCGGGAGTAGGTATGAGCAGTTCTTC; CDR3 protein: CASSLTGTSGSRYEQFF
D gene: NA; J gene: TRBJ2-7; CDR3 length: 14; V gene: TRBV6-2/TRBV6-3; clone size: NA; CDR3 DNA: TGTGCCAGCAGTTACCCCCCCAGTCTGATCGAGCAGTACTTC; CDR3 protein: CASSYPPSLIEQYF
D gene: NA; J gene: TRBJ2-1; CDR3 length: 13; V gene: TRBV13; clone size: few; CDR3 DNA: TGTGCCAGCAGCCCATCTAGAACCAATGAGCAGTTCTTC; CDR3 protein: CASSPSRTNEQFF